Given below is one T cell receptor beta chain in context. It has no known antigen specificity. No qualities accompany the bases; no much larger clone lies one base away. The record originates from a study of blood T cell repertoires in COVID-19 (TCRdb year 2020). In terms of the full investigation: The collaborator samples originated in the United States, Italy and Spain and spanned the acute and convalescent phases of COVID-19. The material from the prospective study consisted of cDNA or gDNA derived from T cells, B-cell-depleted T cells, or PBMCs. Deeply sampled blood TCRbeta repertoires from subjects exposed to, actively infected with, or recovered from COVID-19 were included in the dataset. The repertoires were released in a freely available public database meant as a resource for research on the immune response to SARS-CoV-2. Samples came from the ongoing ImmuneRACE study (first 160 participants) plus 1,254 subjects from 6 global collaborators. Sample metadata almost always included a de-identified subject ID, COVID-19 status, age in years and sex. Where available, HLA class I and class II types were taken from metadata supplied by the sample provider and were not determined by assay-based typing.

At one collaborating source in Seattle, patients were enrolled during active infection and were followed longitudinally through the course of disease. Whole blood was collected in K2EDTA tubes by collaborating institutions according to the institutions' own protocols. For TCRbeta analysis, collaborators shipped samples in one of three forms: frozen whole blood, isolated PBMCs, or DNA extracted from either of those sample types. V is clipped by 9 bases and J by 2 bases, and the sequence between their germline boundaries is 11 bases long. The germline V gene (reference sequence) provides CDR1 LNHDA and CDR2 SQIVND. Including cysteine and phenylalanine, the CDR3 has 12 amino acids. Only the CDR3 portion is preserved as DNA: 36 bases, with reading frame beginning at the first base. TCRbeta CDR3 regions were amplified from genomic DNA using the immunoSEQ Assay, a bias-controlled multiplex PCR. On the authors' methods: The number of nucleated cells in each sample was estimated from the amplification of reference gene primers within the assay. To quantify the absolute abundance of each unique TCRbeta CDR3 rearrangement, sequence reads were collapsed and filtered. Productive Simpson clonality was computed per sample as the square root of Simpson's diversity index over productive rearrangements. This immuneACCESS table, as held by TCRdb, lists in-frame sequences with V and J called but not all clones. Of the missing ones, under half trace to an unresolved V gene in checked studies; the others have no known cause. Clone size and V and J calls were adopted from that table, with D and trimming inferred from the DNA. The sample records about 350,000 clones, around 90% of which are singletons. The ten largest clonotypes hold under 5% of the sample.

Paper-wide results and their limitations: The amount of clinical and demographic metadata varied by source and participant and was provided uncurated.

The TCR was taken from a woman between 55 and 75 years old with COVID-19, enrolled during active disease. The rearrangement combines TRBV19 with TRBJ2-7; possibly the D gene is TRBD1, per 6 matching bases. The sequencing sample was made of peripheral blood. The CDR3: CASQGSTYEQYF. The DNA reads as follows: TGTGCCAGCCAGGGGTCCACCTACGAGCAGTACTTC.